A selection of T cell receptor beta chains follows, all from one sample in a study of vaccination and CD4 T cells after COVID-19. No cognate antigen is known for these TCRs. TCRdb fed the PCR reads into MiXCR, producing one record per CDR3 protein. The sample has some 16,000 distinct CDR3 sequences, roughly 60% seen once. The sequenced material came from CD4+ T cells from blood, cultured in vitro. The receptors were sampled from a human donor who had recovered from COVID-19. CDR3s include the opening cysteine and the closing phenylalanine or tryptophan. A D gene is named only where the DNA matches it firmly. Part of the rows lack a size; the others show once, few, many or a class for expanded clones.

j_call clone_size v_call d_call cdr3_aa cdr3_nt
TRBJ2-5 . TRBV7-8 . CASSLLAGVETQYF TGTGCCAGCAGCTTATTGGCAGGGGTAGAGACCCAGTACTTC
TRBJ2-7 . TRBV20-1 . CSARTDPTEQYF TGCAGTGCTCGGACGGATCCTACCGAGCAGTACTTC
TRBJ2-7 large TRBV7-9 . CASSLTSYEQYF TGTGCCAGCAGCCTCACCTCCTACGAGCAGTACTTC
TRBJ2-5 . TRBV2 TRBD2 CASREGLAGGDSQETQYF TGTGCCAGCAGAGAGGGACTAGCGGGAGGGGATTCACAAGAGACCCAGTACTTC
TRBJ2-1 . TRBV20-1 . CSAPTYNEQFF TGCAGTGCACCGACCTACAATGAGCAGTTCTTC
TRBJ1-5 . TRBV7-9 . CASSLFSNQPQHF TGTGCCAGCAGCTTATTTAGCAATCAGCCCCAGCATTTT
TRBJ1-3 . TRBV20-1 TRBD1 CSASTGGEYNSGNTIYF TGCAGTGCTTCGACAGGGGGGGAGTATAACTCTGGAAACACCATATATTTT
TRBJ2-1 . TRBV5-1 TRBD2 CASSPGLVLDEQFF TGCGCCAGCAGCCCGGGACTAGTGTTGGATGAGCAGTTCTTC
TRBJ1-5 few TRBV7-9 . CASTTGKDQPQHF TGTGCCAGCACCACAGGGAAGGATCAGCCCCAGCATTTT
TRBJ2-5 . TRBV20-1 . CSARASGLAEGAQYF TGCAGTGCTAGAGCTTCCGGACTCGCTGAGGGGGCCCAGTACTTC
TRBJ2-2 . TRBV7-2 . CASSINTGELFF TGTGCCAGCAGCATTAACACCGGGGAGCTGTTTTTT
TRBJ2-5 once TRBV6-2/TRBV6-3 . CASSQTAPKTQYF TGTGCCAGCAGTCAGACCGCCCCAAAGACCCAGTACTTC
TRBJ1-3 . TRBV6-5 . CASSYGGSGNTIYF TGTGCCAGCAGTTACGGGGGCTCTGGAAACACCATATATTTT
TRBJ1-2 few TRBV7-2 . CASSRQSYGYTF TGTGCCAGCAGCCGACAGTCGTATGGCTACACCTTC
TRBJ2-1 . TRBV7-2 TRBD2 CASSLGLAGFNEQFF TGTGCCAGCAGCTTAGGACTAGCGGGCTTCAATGAGCAGTTCTTC
TRBJ2-7 . TRBV6-5 TRBD1 CASSYAAGTDYEQYF TGTGCCAGCAGTTACGCTGCCGGGACAGACTACGAGCAGTACTTC
TRBJ2-3 . TRBV27 . CASSFLTTDTQYF TGTGCCAGCAGTTTTTTGACCACAGATACGCAGTATTTT
TRBJ2-7 . TRBV5-1 TRBD2 CASSSKSGRLNEQYF TGCGCCAGCAGCTCTAAAAGCGGGAGATTGAACGAGCAGTACTTC
TRBJ1-1 . TRBV19 TRBD1 CASSNSNRGPYQAFF TGTGCCAGTAGTAACTCCAACAGGGGCCCATATCAAGCTTTCTTT
TRBJ1-2 . TRBV19 . CAVGRAAGTGYNGYTF TGTGCAGTAGGCCGAGCCGCCGGGACGGGATATAATGGCTACACCTTC
TRBJ2-1 . TRBV7-2 . CASTPRRRGYNEQFF TGTGCCAGCACTCCGCGGAGGAGGGGTTACAATGAGCAGTTCTTC
TRBJ2-4 . TRBV20-1 TRBD2 CSARGLAGAAKNIQYF TGCAGTGCTAGAGGACTAGCGGGAGCAGCCAAAAACATTCAGTACTTC
TRBJ1-2 . TRBV27 . CASSLRGRGGYGYTF TGTGCCAGCAGTTTAAGGGGACGGGGAGGCTATGGCTACACCTTC
TRBJ2-3 once TRBV5-6 . CASSRGRRISTDTQYF TGTGCCAGCAGCCGTGGGAGGCGAATTAGCACAGATACGCAGTATTTT
TRBJ1-6 few TRBV20-1 . CSATDRAFNSPLHF TGCAGTGCCACGGACCGGGCCTTTAATTCACCCCTCCACTTT
TRBJ1-5 . TRBV12-3/TRBV12-4 . CASSLLGNQPQHF TGTGCCAGCAGTTTATTGGGCAATCAGCCCCAGCATTTT